This T cell receptor beta chain stems from a study of T cell changes during pregnancy in multiple sclerosis. Produced via immunoSEQ multiplex PCR; TCRdb's table is partial and in-frame only. The table includes some 28,000 clones, roughly 89% detected once. CDR1 and CDR2 (germline): SGHVS, FQNEAQ. This CDR3 is built from 16 residues. Trimming removed 2 bases from V and 3 bases from J, with 16 bases in between. The chain links TRBV7-8 to TRBJ1-1; D is possibly TRBD1 (5 bases). This sequence was found in a female donor in good health, enrolled as a control in a pregnancy study. The material sequenced was CD4+ T cells from peripheral blood mononuclear cells, taken in the first trimester of pregnancy. CDR3 bases: TGTGCCAGCAGCTTACGGGCAGGGCTCGGGTACACTGAAGCTTTCTTT. Translated: CASSLRAGLGYTEAFF.